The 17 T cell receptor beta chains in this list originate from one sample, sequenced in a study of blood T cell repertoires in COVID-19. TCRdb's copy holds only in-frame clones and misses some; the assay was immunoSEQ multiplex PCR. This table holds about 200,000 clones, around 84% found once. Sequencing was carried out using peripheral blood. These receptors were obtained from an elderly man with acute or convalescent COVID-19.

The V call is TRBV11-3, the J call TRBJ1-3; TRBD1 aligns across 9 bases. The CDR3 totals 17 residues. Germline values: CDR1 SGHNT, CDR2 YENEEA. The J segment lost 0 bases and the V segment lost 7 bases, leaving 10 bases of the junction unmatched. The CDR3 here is CASKGQGLLFSGNTIYF. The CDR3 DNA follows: TGTGCCAGCAAGGGACAGGGCCTACTCTTCTCTGGAAACACCATATATTTT.

CDR3 sequence: CASSYFGGVGYTF. The CDR3 bases are TGTGCCAGCAGTTACTTTGGGGGCGTTGGCTACACCTTC. The V and J genes are TRBV6-5 and TRBJ1-2, with D tentatively TRBD1 (6 bases). Trimming took 1 base from V and 7 from J, leaving 10 bases between them. The CDR3 length is 13 residues. Germline values: CDR1 MNHEY, CDR2 SVGAGI.

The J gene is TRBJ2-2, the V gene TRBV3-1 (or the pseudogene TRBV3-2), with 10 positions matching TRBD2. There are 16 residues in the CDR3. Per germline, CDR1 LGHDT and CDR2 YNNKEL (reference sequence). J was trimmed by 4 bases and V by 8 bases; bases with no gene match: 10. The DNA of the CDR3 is TGTGCCAGCGCCCCAGGGACTAGCGCCTTCACCGGGGAGCTGTTTTTT. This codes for CASAPGTSAFTGELFF.

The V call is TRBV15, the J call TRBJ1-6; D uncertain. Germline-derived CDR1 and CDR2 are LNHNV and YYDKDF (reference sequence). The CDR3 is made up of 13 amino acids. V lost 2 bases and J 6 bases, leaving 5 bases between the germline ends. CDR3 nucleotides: TGTGCCACCAGCAGAACAGCTAATTCACCCCTCCACTTT. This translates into CATSRTANSPLHF.

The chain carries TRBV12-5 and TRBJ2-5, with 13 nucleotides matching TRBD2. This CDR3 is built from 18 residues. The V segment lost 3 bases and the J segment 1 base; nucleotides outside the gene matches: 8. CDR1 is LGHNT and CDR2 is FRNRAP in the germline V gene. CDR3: CASGFGLAGVNRQETQYF. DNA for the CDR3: TGTGCTAGTGGTTTCGGACTAGCGGGAGTCAACCGCCAAGAGACCCAGTACTTC.

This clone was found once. CDR3 sequence (DNA): TGTGCCAGCAGTTACTCGACAGGGGAGGTCACCGGGGAGCTGTTTTTT. Translated: CASSYSTGEVTGELFF. The rearrangement uses TRBV6-5 and TRBJ2-2, with 8 bases lining up with TRBD1. Looked up from germline, CDR1 is MNHEY and CDR2 is SVGAGI. The CDR3 is 16 residues long. With V trimmed by 0 bases and J by 4 bases, 4 bases remained unmatched.

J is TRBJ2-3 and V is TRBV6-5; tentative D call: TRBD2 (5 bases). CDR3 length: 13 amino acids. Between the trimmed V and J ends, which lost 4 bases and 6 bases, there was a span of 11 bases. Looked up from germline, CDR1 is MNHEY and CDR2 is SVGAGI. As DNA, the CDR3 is TGTGCCAGCAGTTTGCCGGGAAGGGATACGCAGTATTTT. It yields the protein CASSLPGRDTQYF.

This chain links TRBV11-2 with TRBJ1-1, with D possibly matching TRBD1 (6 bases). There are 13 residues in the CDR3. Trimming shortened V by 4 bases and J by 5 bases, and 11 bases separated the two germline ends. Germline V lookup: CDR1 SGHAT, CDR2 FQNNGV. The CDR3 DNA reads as TGTGCCAGCAGCTCGGACAGAAATACTGAAGCTTTCTTT. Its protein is CASSSDRNTEAFF. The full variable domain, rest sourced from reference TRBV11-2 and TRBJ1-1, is EAGVAQSPRYKIIEKRQSVAFWCNPISGHATLYWYQQILGQGPKLLIQFQNNGVVDDSQLPKDRFSAERLKGVDSTLKIQPAKLEDSAVYLCASSSDRNTEAFFGQGTRLTVV.

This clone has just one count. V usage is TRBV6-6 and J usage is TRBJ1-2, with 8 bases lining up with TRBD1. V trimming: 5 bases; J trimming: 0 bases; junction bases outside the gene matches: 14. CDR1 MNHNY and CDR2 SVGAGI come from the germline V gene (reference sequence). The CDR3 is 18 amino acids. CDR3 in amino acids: CASSPSTPGQGANYGYTF. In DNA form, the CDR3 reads TGTGCCAGCAGTCCAAGTACCCCCGGACAGGGCGCTAACTATGGCTACACCTTC.

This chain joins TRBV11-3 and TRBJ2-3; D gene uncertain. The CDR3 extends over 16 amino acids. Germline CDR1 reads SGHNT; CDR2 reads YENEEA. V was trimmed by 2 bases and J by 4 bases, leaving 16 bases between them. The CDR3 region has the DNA TGTGCCAGCAGCTTACTTGGGCACTCGGTCGCAGATACGCAGTATTTT. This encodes CASSLLGHSVADTQYF. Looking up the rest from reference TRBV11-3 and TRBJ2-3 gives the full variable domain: EAGVVQSPRYKIIEKKQPVAFWCNPISGHNTLYWYLQNLGQGPELLIRYENEEAVDDSQLPKDRFSAERLKGVDSTLKIQPAELGDSAVYLCASSLLGHSVADTQYFGPGTRLTVL.

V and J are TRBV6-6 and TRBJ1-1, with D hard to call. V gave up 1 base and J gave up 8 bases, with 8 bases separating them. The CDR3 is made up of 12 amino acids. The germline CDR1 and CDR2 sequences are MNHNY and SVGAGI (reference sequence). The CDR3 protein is CASSYFTEEAFF. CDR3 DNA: TGTGCCAGCAGTTACTTTACAGAGGAAGCTTTCTTT.

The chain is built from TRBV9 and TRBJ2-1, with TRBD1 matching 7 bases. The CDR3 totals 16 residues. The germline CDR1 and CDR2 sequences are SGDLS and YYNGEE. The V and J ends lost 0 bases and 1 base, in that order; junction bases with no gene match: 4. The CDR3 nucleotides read TGTGCCAGCAGCGTAGCCTCGACAGGGTCCTACAATGAGCAGTTCTTC. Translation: CASSVASTGSYNEQFF.

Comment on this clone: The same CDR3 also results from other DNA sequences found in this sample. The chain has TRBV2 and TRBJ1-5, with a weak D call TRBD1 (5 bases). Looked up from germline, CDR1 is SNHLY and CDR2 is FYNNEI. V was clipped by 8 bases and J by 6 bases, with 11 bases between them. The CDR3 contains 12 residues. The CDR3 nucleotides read TGTGCCAGCTCAGACGGGGGTCAGCCCCAGCATTTT. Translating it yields CASSDGGQPQHF.

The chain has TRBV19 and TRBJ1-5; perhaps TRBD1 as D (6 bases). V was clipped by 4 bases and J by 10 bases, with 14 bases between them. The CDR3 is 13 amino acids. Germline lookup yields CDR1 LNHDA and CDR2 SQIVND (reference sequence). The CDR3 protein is CASSTGQFRPQHF. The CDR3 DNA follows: TGTGCCAGTAGTACCGGACAGTTTAGACCCCAGCATTTT.

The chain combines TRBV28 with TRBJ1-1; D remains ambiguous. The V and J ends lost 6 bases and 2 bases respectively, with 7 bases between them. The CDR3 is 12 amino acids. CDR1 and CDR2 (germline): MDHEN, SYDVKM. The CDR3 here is CASSPSNTEAFF. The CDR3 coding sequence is TGTGCCAGCAGCCCGAGTAACACTGAAGCTTTCTTT.

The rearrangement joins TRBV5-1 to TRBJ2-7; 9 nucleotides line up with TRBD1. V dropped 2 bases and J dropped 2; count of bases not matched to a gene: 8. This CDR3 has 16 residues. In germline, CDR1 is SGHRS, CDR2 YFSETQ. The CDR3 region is CASSFGGTGYTYEQYF. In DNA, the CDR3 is TGCGCCAGCAGCTTTGGGGGGACAGGGTATACCTACGAGCAGTACTTC.

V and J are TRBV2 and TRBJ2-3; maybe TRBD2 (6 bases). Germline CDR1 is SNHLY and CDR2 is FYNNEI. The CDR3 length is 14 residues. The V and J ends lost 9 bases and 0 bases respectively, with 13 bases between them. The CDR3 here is CARGTSGSTDTQYF. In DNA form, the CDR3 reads TGTGCCAGGGGGACTTCCGGTAGCACAGATACGCAGTATTTT.